Described below is a single TCR beta chain sequence and its context. The antigen is undetermined. Primers for the PCR totalled 60 Vbeta and 13 Jbeta. This table comes from immunoSEQ multiplex PCR, and its TCRdb copy is limited to in-frame clones, with some not included. The sample lists under 200,000 clones, around 86% occurring once. The sample is drawn from a study of cytomegalovirus exposure and HLA in healthy donors. Study context: In an earlier analysis, around 100 million unique TCR beta sequences were found from approximately 170 million T cells. Early released data comprised some 91 million unique TCRs from HLA-typed donors.

Notes on the study in general: Sequencing likely generated an artifact that appeared as a cluster of highly shared sequence variants. With further analysis later on, most CMV-associated TCR beta chains appeared HLA-restricted.

CDR1 is MDHEN and CDR2 is SYDVKM in the germline V gene. This CDR3 is 14 amino acids long. The source of this sequence is a man aged 35-49 years in good health and CMV-seropositive. Material for sequencing was PBMCs. The rearrangement uses TRBV28 and TRBJ2-5; maybe TRBD1 (5 bases). The DNA matches TRBJ2-7 better at its end, which makes the J call doubtful. The CDR3 bases are TGTGCCAGCAGCTCCCCTAGAAGGGGCTACGAGCAGTACTTC. Translated, it gives CASSSPRRGYEQYF.